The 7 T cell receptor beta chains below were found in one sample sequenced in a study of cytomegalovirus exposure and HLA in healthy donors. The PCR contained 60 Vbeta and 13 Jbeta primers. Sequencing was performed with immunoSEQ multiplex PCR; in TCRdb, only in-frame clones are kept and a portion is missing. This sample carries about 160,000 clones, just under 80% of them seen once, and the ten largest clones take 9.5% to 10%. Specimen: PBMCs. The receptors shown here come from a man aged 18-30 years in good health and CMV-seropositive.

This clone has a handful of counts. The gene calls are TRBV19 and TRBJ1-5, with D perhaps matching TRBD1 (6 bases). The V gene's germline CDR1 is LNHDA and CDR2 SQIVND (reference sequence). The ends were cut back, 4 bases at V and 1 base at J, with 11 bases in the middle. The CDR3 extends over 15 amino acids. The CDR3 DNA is TGTGCCAGTAGTACCGGACAGACGAGCAATCAGCCCCAGCATTTT. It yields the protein CASSTGQTSNQPQHF.

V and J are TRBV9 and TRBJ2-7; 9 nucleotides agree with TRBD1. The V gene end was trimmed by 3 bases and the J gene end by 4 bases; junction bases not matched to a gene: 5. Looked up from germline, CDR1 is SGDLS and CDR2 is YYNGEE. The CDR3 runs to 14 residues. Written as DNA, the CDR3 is TGTGCCAGCAGCGGGACAGGGGACCAGTACGAGCAGTACTTC. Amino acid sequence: CASSGTGDQYEQYF.

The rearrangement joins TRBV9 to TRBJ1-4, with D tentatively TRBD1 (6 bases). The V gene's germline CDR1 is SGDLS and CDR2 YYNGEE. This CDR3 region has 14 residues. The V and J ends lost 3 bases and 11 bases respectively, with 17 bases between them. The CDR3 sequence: CASSEGTAQGKLFF. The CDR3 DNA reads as TGTGCCAGCAGCGAGGGGACGGCCCAGGGGAAACTGTTTTTT.

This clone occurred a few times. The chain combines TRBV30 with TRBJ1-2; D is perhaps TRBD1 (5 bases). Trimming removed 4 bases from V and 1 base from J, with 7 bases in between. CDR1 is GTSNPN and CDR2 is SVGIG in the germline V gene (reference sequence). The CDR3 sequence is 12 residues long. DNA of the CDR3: TGTGCCTGGATGGGGGGTAACTATGGCTACACCTTC. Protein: CAWMGGNYGYTF. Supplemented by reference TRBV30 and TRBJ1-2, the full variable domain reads SQTIHQWPATLVQPVGSPLSLECTVEGTSNPNLYWYRQAAGRGLQLLFYSVGIGQISSEVPQNLSASRPQDRQFILSSKKLLLSDSGFYLCAWMGGNYGYTFGSGTRLTVV.

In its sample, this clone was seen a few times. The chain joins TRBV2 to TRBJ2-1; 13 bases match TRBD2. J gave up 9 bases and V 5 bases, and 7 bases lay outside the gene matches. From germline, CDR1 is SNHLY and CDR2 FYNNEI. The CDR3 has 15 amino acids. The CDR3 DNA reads TGTGCCAGCAGTTTGACTAGCGGGAGGAAGGGTGAGCAGTTCTTC. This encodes CASSLTSGRKGEQFF. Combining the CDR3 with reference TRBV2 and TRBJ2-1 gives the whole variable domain EPEVTQTPSHQVTQMGQEVILRCVPISNHLYFYWYRQILGQKVEFLVSFYNNEISEKSEIFDDQFSVERPDGSNFTLKIRSTKLEDSAMYFCASSLTSGRKGEQFFGPGTRLTVL.

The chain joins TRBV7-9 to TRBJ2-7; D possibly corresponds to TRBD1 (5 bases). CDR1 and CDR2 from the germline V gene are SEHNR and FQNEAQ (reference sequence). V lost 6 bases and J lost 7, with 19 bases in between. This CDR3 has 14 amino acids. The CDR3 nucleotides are TGTGCCAGCAGTCATCAGGGTTACGGCTGGGAGCAGTACTTC. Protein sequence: CASSHQGYGWEQYF.

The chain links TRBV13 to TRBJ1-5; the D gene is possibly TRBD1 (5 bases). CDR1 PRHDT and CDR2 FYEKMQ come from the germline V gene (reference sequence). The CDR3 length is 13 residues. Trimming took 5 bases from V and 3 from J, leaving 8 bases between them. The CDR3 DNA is TGTGCCAGCAGCCCGGGGGTCAATCAGCCCCAGCATTTT. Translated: CASSPGVNQPQHF.